Sequencing of this TCR beta chain was carried out in a study of cytomegalovirus exposure and HLA in healthy donors. With respect to this clone: The antigen remains unidentified.

Study-level findings and limits: In an earlier analysis, most TCR beta V segments were productive about 87% or about 30% of the time. Differences between HLA loci emerged in a later analysis of TCR association rates, with DRB1 most and HLA-C fewest. In vitro testing confirmed a few CMV-associated chains as specific for CMV antigens.

V dropped 0 bases and J dropped 6 bases, with 3 bases sitting between them. This CDR3 has 12 residues. Germline V lookup: CDR1 LNHNV, CDR2 YYDKDF (reference sequence). Primers: 60 Vbeta forward and 13 Jbeta reverse. Repertoires were generated with immunoSEQ multiplex PCR, while TCRdb's copy carries only in-frame clones and drops some. This table holds about 120,000 clones, around four fifths found once. The rearrangement links TRBV15 to TRBJ1-5; D is unresolved. The sequencing input was PBMCs. This TCR came from a woman aged 55-69 years in good health and CMV-seropositive. In nucleotides, the CDR3 is TGTGCCACCAGCAGAGATATTCAGCCCCAGCATTTT. Protein sequence: CATSRDIQPQHF.